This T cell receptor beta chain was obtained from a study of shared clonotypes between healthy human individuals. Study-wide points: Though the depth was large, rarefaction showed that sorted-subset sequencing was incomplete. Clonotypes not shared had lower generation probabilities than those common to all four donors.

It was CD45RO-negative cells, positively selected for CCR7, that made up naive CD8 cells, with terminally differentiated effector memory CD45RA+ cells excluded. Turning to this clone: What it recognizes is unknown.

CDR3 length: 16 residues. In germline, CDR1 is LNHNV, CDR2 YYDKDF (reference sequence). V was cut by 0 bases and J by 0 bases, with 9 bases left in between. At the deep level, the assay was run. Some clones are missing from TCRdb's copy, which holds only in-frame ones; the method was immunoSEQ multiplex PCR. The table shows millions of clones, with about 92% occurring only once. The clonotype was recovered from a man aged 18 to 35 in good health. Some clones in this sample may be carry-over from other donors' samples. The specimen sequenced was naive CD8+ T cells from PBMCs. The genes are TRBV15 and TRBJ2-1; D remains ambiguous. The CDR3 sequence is CATSRDPEHSYNEQFF. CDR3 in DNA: TGTGCCACCAGCAGAGATCCCGAACACTCCTACAATGAGCAGTTCTTC.